A single sample gave rise to the 17 T cell receptor beta chains below, sequenced in a study. Using immunoSEQ multiplex PCR, the repertoire was profiled, and TCRdb retains in-frame clones only, with some absent. The table records 60,000 to 75,000 clones, around 93% of them present only once. The sequencing sample was made of PBMCs. The receptors were gathered from a man in his forties with rheumatoid arthritis.

The count of this clone is one. The chain employs TRBV11-2 and TRBJ1-2, with a tentative D call TRBD1 (5 bases). CDR1 is SGHAT and CDR2 is FQNNGV in the germline V gene. Trimming cost V 8 bases and J 1 base, with 23 bases left between them. The CDR3 is 17 amino acids. CDR3 sequence reads: CASRPFLRGGDNYGYTF. The CDR3 DNA reads TGTGCCAGCCGACCCTTCCTGAGGGGAGGGGATAACTATGGCTACACCTTC.

The chain carries TRBV9 and TRBJ1-3; D gene ambiguous. Germline V gene sequence: CDR1 SGDLS, CDR2 YYNGEE. The CDR3 covers 14 residues. V lost 0 bases and J 7 bases, leaving 11 bases between the germline ends. CDR3 loop: CASSVEGLSNTIYF. As DNA, the CDR3 is TGTGCCAGCAGCGTAGAAGGGCTAAGTAACACCATATATTTT.

Of note for this clone: Other nucleotide sequences from this sample produce the same CDR3. The rearrangement joins TRBV28 to TRBJ1-6, with TRBD1 matching 8 bases. V was clipped by 2 bases and J by 10 bases; unmatched bases: 4. The CDR3 spans 14 residues. The V gene's germline CDR1 is MDHEN and CDR2 SYDVKM. CDR3 nucleotide sequence: TGTGCCAGCAGTTTAACAGGGGGAGGATCACCCCTCCACTTT. Amino acid sequence: CASSLTGGGSPLHF.

This clone came up once. The chain combines TRBV30 with TRBJ1-4, with 11 bases aligning to TRBD1. CDR3 size: 14 residues. CDR1 and CDR2 (germline): GTSNPN, SVGIG (reference sequence). V trimming: 7 bases; J trimming: 2 bases; junction bases outside the gene matches: 3. This CDR3 is CASRTGGTNEKLFF. The CDR3 nucleotides are TGTGCCTCGAGGACAGGGGGCACTAATGAAAAACTGTTTTTT.

This CDR3 is CASSIGSVPGQGYTF. The CDR3, as DNA: TGTGCCAGTAGTATAGGCTCCGTCCCGGGACAGGGCTACACCTTC. This sequence joins TRBV19 and TRBJ1-2, with 7 bases aligning to TRBD1. CDR3 size: 15 residues. The junction had 10 bases not matched to a gene; V was cut back by 1 base and J by 8 bases. Germline-derived CDR1 and CDR2 are LNHDA and SQIVND (reference sequence).

The V call is TRBV20-1, the J call TRBJ1-1; D ambiguous. The CDR3 sequence is 14 residues long. CDR1 DFQATT and CDR2 SNEGSKA come from the germline V gene (reference sequence). The ends were cut back, 3 bases at V and 1 base at J, with 12 bases in the middle. DNA for the CDR3: TGCAGTGCTAGTAAGGGCACCTCGAACACTGAAGCTTTCTTT. It encodes CSASKGTSNTEAFF.

CDR3 protein: CASSGGGGRVGYTF. In DNA form, the CDR3 reads TGTGCCAGCTCAGGAGGTGGGGGGCGTGTTGGCTACACCTTC. The chain carries TRBV18 and TRBJ1-2, with a tentative D call TRBD1 (6 bases). The CDR3 contains 14 residues. V was shortened by 5 bases and J by 7 bases, with 17 bases between the two germline ends. Germline V gene sequence: CDR1 KGHSH, CDR2 LQKENI.

This chain links TRBV27 with TRBJ1-2; 10 positions agree with TRBD1. V was pared by 2 bases and J by 4 bases, with 7 bases of the junction left unmatched. From germline, CDR1 is MNHEY and CDR2 SMNVEV (reference sequence). The CDR3 spans 16 residues. CDR3 residues: CASSLRQGAPTYGYTF. Here the CDR3 DNA reads TGTGCCAGCAGTTTAAGACAGGGGGCGCCGACCTATGGCTACACCTTC.

This clone has only one observation. This sequence joins TRBV25-1 and TRBJ1-4, with 8 positions matching TRBD1. V lost 6 bases and J lost 7; bases outside the gene matches: 4. This CDR3 spans 13 amino acids. The germline V gene has CDR1 MGHDK and CDR2 SYGVNS. CDR3 sequence reads: CASRDREGEKLFF. CDR3 bases: TGTGCCAGCAGGGACAGGGAGGGTGAAAAACTGTTTTTT.

This chain joins TRBV30 and TRBJ2-7; either TRBD1 or TRBD2 may supply D (5 bases each). With 5 bases removed from V and 4 bases from J, the gap between germline ends came to 18 bases. Germline CDR1 is GTSNPN and CDR2 is SVGIG (reference sequence). The CDR3 totals 14 residues. The CDR3 DNA reads as TGTGCCTGGGGAGGAAGGCAGGGAAGATACGAGCAGTACTTC. This encodes CAWGGRQGRYEQYF.

The chain links TRBV7-9 to TRBJ1-2, with D uncertain. Looked up from germline, CDR1 is SEHNR and CDR2 is FQNEAQ (reference sequence). CDR3 size: 14 residues. Between the trimmed V and J ends, which lost 0 bases and 4 bases, there was a span of 9 bases. CDR3 in amino acids: CASSLATPGYGYTF. Here the CDR3 DNA reads TGTGCCAGCAGCTTAGCCACCCCTGGCTATGGCTACACCTTC.

The chain couples TRBV10-3 to TRBJ2-2, with 11 bases aligning to TRBD2. Germline V gives CDR1 ENHRY, CDR2 SYGVKD. V gave up 6 bases and J gave up 8 bases; unmatched junction bases: 8. The CDR3 is made up of 15 amino acids. The CDR3: CAIRDSGRASGELFF. The DNA for the CDR3 is TGTGCCATCAGGGATAGCGGGAGGGCCTCGGGGGAGCTGTTTTTT.

The gene calls are TRBV18 and TRBJ2-2, with 7 bases matching TRBD2. The trim removed 4 bases at V and 2 bases at J, leaving 13 bases unmatched. Germline V gene data show CDR1 as KGHSH and CDR2 as LQKENI. This CDR3 comprises 18 residues. CDR3 bases: TGTGCCAGCTCACTGATTGCTCTAGCGGATATAAACACCGGGGAGCTGTTTTTT. This sequence encodes CASSLIALADINTGELFF.

This chain uses TRBV29-1 with TRBJ2-3, with a weak D call TRBD1 (6 bases). The ends were cut back, 6 bases at V and 0 bases at J, with 13 bases in the middle. Germline CDR1 and CDR2: SQVTM and ANQGSEA. The CDR3 totals 14 residues. The CDR3: CSVRTATSTDTQYF. Written as DNA, the CDR3 is TGCAGCGTCCGGACAGCCACTAGCACAGATACGCAGTATTTT.

The chain recombines TRBV28 with TRBJ1-6; D possibly corresponds to TRBD1 (5 bases). Germline CDR1 and CDR2: MDHEN and SYDVKM. Trimming took 6 bases from V and 7 from J, leaving 13 bases between them. There are 14 residues in the CDR3. CDR3 in amino acids: CASRLGRLNSPLHF. The CDR3 nucleotides read TGTGCCAGCAGGTTGGGACGGTTAAATTCACCCCTCCACTTT. The full variable domain, completed using reference TRBV28 and TRBJ1-6, is DVKVTQSSRYLVKRTGEKVFLECVQDMDHENMFWYRQDPGLGLRLIYFSYDVKMKEKGDIPEGYSVSREKKERFSLILESASTNQTSMYLCASRLGRLNSPLHFGNGTRLTVT.

This chain links TRBV7-6 with TRBJ2-1, with TRBD2 matching 11 bases. Germline trimming cut 4 bases from V and 5 bases from J; bases unmatched to any gene: 13. Looked up from germline, CDR1 is SGHVS and CDR2 is FNYEAQ. The CDR3 has 18 residues. Here the CDR3 reads CASSYPSSGGTEDNEQFF. The DNA of the CDR3 is TGTGCCAGCAGCTACCCCTCTAGCGGGGGGACTGAAGACAATGAGCAGTTCTTC.

The DNA of the CDR3 is TGTGCCAGCAGTCCGCCGGGACGGCTGAACACTGAAGCTTTCTTT. This encodes CASSPPGRLNTEAFF. The chain couples TRBV6-5 to TRBJ1-1; possibly TRBD1 for D (5 bases). CDR3 length equals 15 residues. The V end lost 5 bases, the J end lost 0 bases, and 13 bases lay between the germline ends. CDR1 and CDR2 (germline): MNHEY, SVGAGI.